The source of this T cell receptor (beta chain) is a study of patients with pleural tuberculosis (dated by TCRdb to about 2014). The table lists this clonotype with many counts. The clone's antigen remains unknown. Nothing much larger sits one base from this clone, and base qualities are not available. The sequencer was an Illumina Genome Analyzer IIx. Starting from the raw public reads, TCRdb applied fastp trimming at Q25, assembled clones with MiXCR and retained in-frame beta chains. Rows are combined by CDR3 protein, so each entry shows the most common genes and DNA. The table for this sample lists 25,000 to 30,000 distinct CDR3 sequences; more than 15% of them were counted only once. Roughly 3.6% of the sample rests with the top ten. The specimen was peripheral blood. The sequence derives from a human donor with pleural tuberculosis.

The CDR3 protein sequence reads: CASRSGTGQIYEQYF. Here is the DNA: TGTGCCTCCAGATCCGGGACAGGGCAAATCTACGAGCAGTACTTC. The chain was built from TRBV2 and TRBJ2-7; 9 bases in between match TRBD1. The germline V gene provides CDR1 SNHLY and CDR2 FYNNEI. At the junction V is shortened by 11 bases and J by 3 bases; bases outside the gene matches: 14. The CDR3 goes from the cysteine to the phenylalanine over 15 residues. The DNA shown is the 45-base CDR3, in frame from base 1.